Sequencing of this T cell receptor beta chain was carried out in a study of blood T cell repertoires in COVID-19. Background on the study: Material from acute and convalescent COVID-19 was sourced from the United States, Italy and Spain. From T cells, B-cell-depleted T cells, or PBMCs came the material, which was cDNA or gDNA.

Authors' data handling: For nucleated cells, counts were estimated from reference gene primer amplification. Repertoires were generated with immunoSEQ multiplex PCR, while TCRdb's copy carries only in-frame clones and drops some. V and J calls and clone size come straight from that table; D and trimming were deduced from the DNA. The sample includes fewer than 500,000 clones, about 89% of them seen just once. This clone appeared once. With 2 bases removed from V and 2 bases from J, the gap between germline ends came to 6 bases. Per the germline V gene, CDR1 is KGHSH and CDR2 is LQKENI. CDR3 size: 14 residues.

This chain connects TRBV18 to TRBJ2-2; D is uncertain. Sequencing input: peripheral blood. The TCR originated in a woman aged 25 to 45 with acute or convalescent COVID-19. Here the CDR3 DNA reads TGTGCCAGCTCACCAGAACTCAACACCGGGGAGCTGTTTTTT. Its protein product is CASSPELNTGELFF.